The clone carrying this TCR beta chain was seen ten or more times. Its cognate antigen is unknown. The data derive from a study of T cells after posttransplantation cyclophosphamide. Findings and limits, study-wide: Skin or GI-infiltrating T cells shared few TRB sequences with blood. Donor CD8+ memory clones often dominated recipient blood repertoires at later times.

CDR3 length: 12 residues. V dropped 4 bases and J dropped 5 bases, with 9 bases sitting between them. Per germline, CDR1 SGHDT and CDR2 YYEEEE. The method was immunoSEQ multiplex PCR; TCRdb's version includes in-frame clones alone and lacks a portion of them. This repertoire holds 35,000 to 55,000 clones, and none appear only once. The sequenced sample was PBMCs. The clonotype comes from a middle-aged man in good health, CMV-negative, and a related stem cell transplant donor. V gene TRBV5-6 combines with J gene TRBJ1-1; the D is unclear. This chain's CDR3 is CASSRSLTEAFF. In DNA, the CDR3 is TGTGCCAGCAGCCGAAGCCTAACTGAAGCTTTCTTT. Drawing the rest from reference TRBV5-6 and TRBJ1-1, the complete variable domain is DAGVTQSPTHLIKTRGQQVTLRCSPKSGHDTVSWYQQALGQGPQFIFQYYEEEERQRGNFPDRFSGHQFPNYSSELNVNALLLGDSALYLCASSRSLTEAFFGQGTRLTVV.